This record concerns one T cell receptor beta chain sequence. The data derive from a study of T cells expressing NK-cell markers. The CDR3 is made up of 17 amino acids. Germline CDR1 reads SGHTA; CDR2 reads FQGNSA. TCRdb processed the 5' RACE reads again and assigns one entry to each CDR3 protein, with no DNA. The sample's table shows some 600,000 distinct CDR3 sequences. V gene TRBV7-2 combines with J gene TRBJ2-1; without DNA, the TCRdb call of TRBD2 cannot be checked. What was sequenced was blood T cells: a sorted CD56 or NKG2C T cell subset, CD4+ or CD8+ T cells, or bulk PBMC T cells (not recorded which). The TCR comes from a man aged 18 to 35 in good health. CDR3 region: CASSHSPGLAFNNEQFF.